This TCR beta chain came from a study of T cell responses to AZD1222 COVID-19 vaccine. Germline CDR1 and CDR2: KGHSH and LQKENI. This CDR3 is 15 amino acids long. V lost 4 bases and J lost 1; bases outside the gene matches: 6. Some clones are missing from TCRdb's copy, which holds only in-frame ones; the method was immunoSEQ multiplex PCR. The sample carries 90,000 to 150,000 clones, about nine tenths recorded once. The chain has TRBV18 and TRBJ1-2; the match to TRBD1 covers 7 bases. This clonotype was sampled from an adult in good health. The material sequenced was peripheral blood, taken on day 0 of AZD1222 vaccination. As DNA, the CDR3 is TGTGCCAGCTCACTAGGACAGGAGAATAACTATGGCTACACCTTC. Residues: CASSLGQENNYGYTF.